Below are 27 T cell receptor beta chains sequenced from a single sample in a study of blood T cell repertoires in COVID-19. Repertoires were generated with immunoSEQ multiplex PCR, while TCRdb's copy carries only in-frame clones and drops some. The top ten hold about 0.91% of the sample, which has around 210,000 clones, around 85% seen once. The sample was peripheral blood. These receptors came from a man aged 55 to 70 with COVID-19, enrolled during active disease.

The rearrangement uses TRBV2 and TRBJ1-1, with a weak D call TRBD1 (6 bases). The V and J ends lost 7 bases and 2 bases respectively, with 11 bases between them. Germline values: CDR1 SNHLY, CDR2 FYNNEI. CDR3 length: 13 residues. The CDR3 DNA follows: TGTGCCAGCAAGGGGGAACTTAACACTGAAGCTTTCTTT. Protein: CASKGELNTEAFF.

The rearrangement joins TRBV18 to TRBJ2-2; 7 positions match TRBD1. This CDR3 region has 14 residues. J was trimmed by 2 bases and V by 5 bases; bases with no gene match: 2. CDR1 is KGHSH and CDR2 is LQKENI in the germline V gene. The CDR3 is CASSRDRNTGELFF. The DNA for the CDR3 is TGTGCCAGCTCAAGGGACAGAAACACCGGGGAGCTGTTTTTT.

The chain joins TRBV6-5 to TRBJ1-1, with TRBD1 as a possible D gene (5 bases). The CDR3 consists of 16 residues. The V gene lost 0 bases and the J gene lost 5 bases, with 16 bases spanning the gap. CDR1 MNHEY and CDR2 SVGAGI come from the germline V gene. This chain's CDR3 is CASSYSVAGGGTEAFF. CDR3 nucleotides: TGTGCCAGCAGTTACTCGGTCGCGGGGGGAGGTACTGAAGCTTTCTTT.

This clone was counted between two and nine times. The J gene is TRBJ1-6, the V gene TRBV3-1 (or the pseudogene TRBV3-2); D is ambiguous. The CDR3 runs to 13 residues. CDR1 LGHDT and CDR2 YNNKEL come from the germline V gene (reference sequence). The ends were cut back, 4 bases at V and 16 bases at J, with 17 bases in the middle. CDR3 sequence: CASSLTTSRILHF. As DNA, the CDR3 is TGTGCCAGCAGCCTTACGACAAGCCGCATACTCCACTTT.

The chain joins TRBV3-1 (or the pseudogene TRBV3-2) to TRBJ2-1, with 7 bases identical to TRBD2. CDR1 LGHDT and CDR2 YNNKEL come from the germline V gene (reference sequence). V shed 1 base and J 1 base; nucleotides not matched to a gene: 7. The CDR3 has 17 residues. The CDR3 coding sequence is TGTGCCAGCAGCCAAGGAAGGGCGGGAGTTTCCTACAATGAGCAGTTCTTC. This codes for CASSQGRAGVSYNEQFF.

The V and J genes are TRBV14 and TRBJ1-1, with a possible D match to TRBD1 (5 bases). V gave up 10 bases and J gave up 4 bases, with 19 bases separating them. Germline V gives CDR1 SGHDN, CDR2 FVKESK. The CDR3 has 14 residues. The CDR3 spells CATEGSGQGTEAFF. CDR3 DNA sequence: TGTGCCACCGAAGGGAGCGGGCAGGGCACTGAAGCTTTCTTT.

J is TRBJ2-1 and V is TRBV5-4, with D perhaps matching TRBD2 (5 bases). This CDR3 is 13 amino acids long. Germline CDR1 is SGHNT and CDR2 is YYREEE (reference sequence). V lost 4 bases to trimming and J lost 8 bases, with 13 bases between them. In DNA, the CDR3 is TGTGCCAGCAGCCCTGGCGGGCGGGATGAGCAGTTCTTC. Its protein product is CASSPGGRDEQFF. Variable domain in full (rest from reference TRBV5-4 and TRBJ2-1): ETGVTQSPTHLIKTRGQQVTLRCSSQSGHNTVSWYQQALGQGPQFIFQYYREEENGRGNFPPRFSGLQFPNYSSELNVNALELDDSALYLCASSPGGRDEQFFGPGTRLTVL.

The chain joins TRBV18 to TRBJ2-4; perhaps TRBD1 as D (5 bases). CDR3 length equals 17 residues. CDR1 is KGHSH and CDR2 is LQKENI in the germline V gene. V was pared by 0 bases and J by 0 bases, with 12 bases between. In DNA, the CDR3 is TGTGCCAGCTCACCACCGAGCAGGGCCATAGCCAAAAACATTCAGTACTTC. Translating gives CASSPPSRAIAKNIQYF.

This rearrangement joins TRBV4-2 to TRBJ1-5; no clear D gene. V lost 0 bases and J 4 bases, leaving 10 bases between the germline ends. Germline CDR1 is LGHNA and CDR2 is YNFKEQ. The CDR3 has 15 amino acids. CDR3 amino acids: CASSQDLGRNQPQHF. Written as DNA, the CDR3 is TGTGCCAGCAGCCAAGATCTGGGCAGAAATCAGCCCCAGCATTTT.

This clone was recorded a few times. The genes are TRBV6-1 and TRBJ1-1, with TRBD1 as a possible D gene (5 bases). CDR3 size: 15 residues. CDR1 and CDR2 from the germline V gene are MNHNS and SASEGT. Trimming pared 1 base from V and 5 bases from J, leaving 14 bases between. The CDR3 spells CASSEVGGGDTEAFF. CDR3 in DNA: TGTGCCAGCAGTGAAGTCGGTGGAGGGGATACTGAAGCTTTCTTT.

V is TRBV5-4 and J is TRBJ1-4, with TRBD1 as a possible D gene (5 bases). The germline gives CDR1 SGHNT, CDR2 YYREEE (reference sequence). Trimming stripped 0 bases from V and 8 bases from J, with 8 bases between. The CDR3 contains 13 residues. CDR3 nucleotide sequence: TGTGCCAGCAGCTTGGGGGGGGAGGAAAAACTGTTTTTT. Translated: CASSLGGEEKLFF.

In its sample, this clone was seen once. The V and J genes are TRBV29-1 and TRBJ2-2; 8 bases map to TRBD1. Losses at the gene ends were 3 bases for V and 4 bases for J; bases not matched to a gene: 4. The V gene's germline CDR1 is SQVTM and CDR2 ANQGSEA. This CDR3 has 14 residues. CDR3 nucleotide sequence: TGCAGCGTTGACAGGGGGCGCGGCACCGGGGAGCTGTTTTTT. The encoded protein is CSVDRGRGTGELFF.

V gene TRBV6-2 or TRBV6-3 combines with J gene TRBJ2-2, with 9 nucleotides matching TRBD1. The CDR3 covers 16 residues. Germline V gene sequence: CDR1 MNHEY, CDR2 SVGEGT. The V gene end was trimmed by 5 bases and the J gene end by 1 base; junction bases not matched to a gene: 5. The CDR3 here is CASSPPGQGNTGELFF. Here the CDR3 DNA reads TGTGCCAGCAGTCCACCGGGACAGGGGAACACCGGGGAGCTGTTTTTT.

The chain carries TRBV3-1 (or the pseudogene TRBV3-2) and TRBJ1-3, with TRBD1 as a possible D gene (5 bases). V gave up 1 base and J gave up 2 bases, with 12 bases separating them. Germline lookup yields CDR1 LGHDT and CDR2 YNNKEL (reference sequence). The CDR3 spans 16 residues. The CDR3, as DNA: TGTGCCAGCAGCCAAGTGCCCAGGGAAGCTGGAAACACCATATATTTT. Residues: CASSQVPREAGNTIYF.

The chain couples TRBV7-9 to TRBJ1-5, with no clear D. Germline V gene data show CDR1 as SEHNR and CDR2 as FQNEAQ (reference sequence). Trimming took 3 bases from V and 6 from J, leaving 15 bases between them. The CDR3 extends over 15 amino acids. CDR3 in DNA: TGTGCCAGCAGCTTGGACCGTTCGGGGAGTCAGCCCCAGCATTTT. Protein sequence: CASSLDRSGSQPQHF.

The chain has TRBV6-1 and TRBJ2-3, with 14 positions matching TRBD2. Per germline, CDR1 MNHNS and CDR2 SASEGT. This CDR3 comprises 16 residues. J gave up 5 bases and V 4 bases, and 5 bases lay outside the gene matches. The CDR3 loop reads CASSGRLAGGRDTQYF. The DNA for the CDR3 is TGTGCCAGCAGTGGCCGACTAGCGGGAGGGCGAGATACGCAGTATTTT.

Only a few counts were recorded for this clone. J is TRBJ1-1 and V is TRBV4-3; D not certain. Between the trimmed V and J ends, which lost 1 base and 5 bases, there was a span of 17 bases. Germline lookup yields CDR1 LGHNA and CDR2 YSLEER. The CDR3 totals 16 residues. This CDR3 reads CASSQGRLSGWTEAFF. CDR3 bases: TGCGCCAGCAGCCAAGGGCGGCTGAGCGGGTGGACTGAAGCTTTCTTT.

This clone showed up just a few times. This chain uses TRBV5-6 with TRBJ1-2; D perhaps matches TRBD1 (5 bases). The germline gives CDR1 SGHDT, CDR2 YYEEEE. V was trimmed by 1 base and J by 4 bases, leaving 11 bases between them. The CDR3 consists of 14 residues. The CDR3 region is CASSLRGFLYGYTF. The CDR3 DNA is TGTGCCAGCAGCTTGCGGGGGTTCCTCTATGGCTACACCTTC.

CDR3 in amino acids: CASTWEATGQPQHF. In DNA form, the CDR3 reads TGTGCCAGTACCTGGGAGGCAACCGGCCAGCCCCAGCATTTT. The chain combines TRBV19 with TRBJ1-5; D uncertain. Trimming removed 7 bases at V and 7 bases at J, with 17 bases between. The V gene's germline CDR1 is LNHDA and CDR2 SQIVND (reference sequence). This CDR3 contains 14 residues.

This clone has only one observation. This rearrangement joins TRBV5-4 to TRBJ2-5; possibly TRBD2 for D (5 bases). CDR3 length: 14 amino acids. Germline V gene data show CDR1 as SGHNT and CDR2 as YYREEE (reference sequence). V dropped 0 bases and J dropped 2 bases, with 8 bases sitting between them. CDR3 bases: TGTGCCAGCAGCTTGGAGGGAGAGCAAGAGACCCAGTACTTC. Protein sequence: CASSLEGEQETQYF.

The chain is built from TRBV10-3 and TRBJ1-1; 7 nucleotides align to TRBD1. The J segment lost 3 bases and the V segment lost 2 bases, leaving 3 bases of the junction unmatched. This CDR3 has 14 amino acids. Germline CDR1 and CDR2: ENHRY and SYGVKD. Here the CDR3 reads CAISEPGGYTEAFF. The CDR3 nucleotides are TGTGCCATCAGTGAGCCAGGGGGATACACTGAAGCTTTCTTT.

This chain connects TRBV9 to TRBJ2-6, with D possibly matching TRBD1 (7 bases). CDR1 and CDR2 from the germline V gene are SGDLS and YYNGEE. The length of the CDR3 is 19 residues. The V end lost 4 bases, the J end lost 3 bases, and 23 bases lay between the germline ends. The CDR3: CASSPRSQGGLFGANVLTF. CDR3 sequence (DNA): TGTGCCAGCAGCCCCCGATCGCAGGGGGGCTTGTTTGGGGCCAACGTCCTGACTTTC.

The rearrangement uses TRBV6-5 and TRBJ1-1; D gene uncertain. This CDR3 comprises 13 residues. The germline V and J ends were trimmed by 5 bases and 5 bases, with 12 bases remaining between them. The germline CDR1 and CDR2 sequences are MNHEY and SVGAGI. The CDR3 reads CASSRQLRTEAFF. The CDR3 coding sequence is TGTGCCAGCAGTCGTCAATTGAGAACTGAAGCTTTCTTT.

V and J are TRBV27 and TRBJ2-7; D may be TRBD1 (6 bases). CDR1 MNHEY and CDR2 SMNVEV come from the germline V gene (reference sequence). Trimming took 3 bases from V and 2 from J, leaving 11 bases between them. The CDR3 extends over 14 amino acids. CDR3 in DNA: TGTGCCAGCAGTTTTCGACAGGCTACCTACGAGCAGTACTTC. Amino acid sequence: CASSFRQATYEQYF.

The genes are TRBV18 and TRBJ1-4; D is unresolved. Trimming removed 2 bases from V and 5 bases from J, with 6 bases in between. CDR3 length: 13 residues. Germline CDR1 KGHSH, CDR2 LQKENI. Here the CDR3 DNA reads TGTGCCAGCTCACCAGAGATGAATGAAAAACTGTTTTTT. Translated, it gives CASSPEMNEKLFF. The variable domain in full, with the rest retrieved from reference TRBV18 and TRBJ1-4, is NAGVMQNPRHLVRRRGQEARLRCSPMKGHSHVYWYRQLPEEGLKFMVYLQKENIIDESGMPKERFSAEFPKEGPSILRIQQVVRGDSAAYFCASSPEMNEKLFFGSGTQLSVL.

This chain links TRBV19 with TRBJ2-7; TRBD2 is a possible D gene (6 bases). The germline V gene has CDR1 LNHDA and CDR2 SQIVND (reference sequence). The CDR3 runs 13 residues. V was pared by 9 bases and J by 1 base, with 13 bases between. CDR3 sequence: CASQVRGSYEQYF. In DNA form, the CDR3 reads TGTGCCAGCCAAGTACGGGGGTCCTACGAGCAGTACTTC.

V usage is TRBV30 and J usage is TRBJ1-1, with D tentatively TRBD1 (6 bases). Germline V gene data show CDR1 as GTSNPN and CDR2 as SVGIG (reference sequence). The V end was cut by 2 bases, the J end by 8 bases, with 18 bases between. The CDR3 is made up of 14 amino acids. This CDR3 is CAWSFGGELREAFF. The CDR3 DNA reads as TGTGCCTGGAGTTTTGGGGGCGAGTTGAGGGAAGCTTTCTTT.